The 8 T cell receptor beta chains reported below all come from one sample, sequenced in a study of blood T cells in healthy people across ages. Alongside a J-beta primer mix, a sample-barcoded 5' primer served in a second PCR lasting roughly 7 to 11 cycles. TCRdb redid the calling of the 5' RACE reads with MiXCR, one entry per CDR3 protein. Of 800,000 or so distinct CDR3 sequences detected, roughly 46% appear once; the ten largest clones hold roughly 20%. Input material: blood. These receptors came from a man aged 80 or over in good health.

The chain employs TRBV7-2 and TRBJ2-6, with D possibly being TRBD1 (6 bases). V gave up 0 bases and J gave up 5 bases, with 14 bases separating them. Germline loops: CDR1 SGHTA, CDR2 FQGNSA. CDR3 length: 17 residues. CDR3 sequence reads: CASSLAARGMRANVLTF. The CDR3 coding sequence is TGTGCCAGCAGCTTAGCGGCAAGGGGGATGAGGGCCAACGTCCTGACTTTC.

The gene calls are TRBV4-2 and TRBJ2-7; 9 bases map to TRBD2. V was clipped by 0 bases and J by 7 bases; unmatched bases: 7. CDR3 length: 15 amino acids. Germline CDR1 is LGHNA and CDR2 is YNFKEQ. The CDR3 DNA reads TGTGCCAGCAGCCAAGAACTAGCGGGTCACAATGAGCAGTACTTC. Translation gives CASSQELAGHNEQYF.

The rearrangement uses TRBV7-2 and TRBJ2-2, with 9 bases fitting TRBD2. This CDR3 contains 18 residues. Looked up from germline, CDR1 is SGHTA and CDR2 is FQGNSA. The V segment lost 1 base and the J segment 4 bases; nucleotides outside the gene matches: 10. CDR3 DNA sequence: TGTGCCAGCAGCTTAGTAGGTAGCGGGAGAGTCGGCACCGGGGAGCTGTTTTTT. Its translation: CASSLVGSGRVGTGELFF.

This chain links TRBV5-1 with TRBJ2-1, with a tentative D call TRBD2 (5 bases). Germline CDR1 SGHRS, CDR2 YFSETQ. The CDR3 covers 14 residues. V was trimmed by 0 bases and J by 9 bases, leaving 13 bases between them. CDR3 residues: CASSLVASEGEQFF. The CDR3 DNA reads as TGCGCCAGCAGCTTGGTCGCGTCCGAGGGTGAGCAGTTCTTC.

The chain is built from TRBV19 and TRBJ1-1, with TRBD1 as a possible D gene (5 bases). Germline V gene lookup returns CDR1 LNHDA and CDR2 SQIVND (reference sequence). The CDR3 length is 14 residues. Trimming cost V 3 bases and J 5 bases, with 13 bases left between them. CDR3 protein: CASSISREETEAFF. CDR3 DNA sequence: TGTGCCAGTAGTATCTCCAGGGAGGAAACTGAAGCTTTCTTT. Using reference TRBV19 and TRBJ1-1 for the parts outside the CDR3, the full variable domain is DGGITQSPKYLFRKEGQNVTLSCEQNLNHDAMYWYRQDPGQGLRLIYYSQIVNDFQKGDIAEGYSVSREKKESFPLTVTSAQKNPTAFYLCASSISREETEAFFGQGTRLTVV.

This chain connects TRBV27 to TRBJ2-5, with D perhaps matching TRBD2 (5 bases). This CDR3 comprises 9 residues. Germline V gene lookup returns CDR1 MNHEY and CDR2 SMNVEV (reference sequence). The CDR3 is CTPEVTQYF. The CDR3, as DNA: TGTACCCCGGAGGTGACCCAGTACTTC.

The J gene is TRBJ2-2, the V gene TRBV2; D is perhaps TRBD2 (6 bases). Per the germline V gene, CDR1 is SNHLY and CDR2 is FYNNEI. This CDR3 comprises 14 residues. V shed 6 bases and J shed 3 bases, with 11 bases lying between them. The DNA of the CDR3 is TGTGCCAGCAGGGGGGGACTTTACACCGGGGAGCTGTTTTTT. It codes for CASRGGLYTGELFF.

This chain uses TRBV4-2 with TRBJ2-1; D may be TRBD1 (5 bases). CDR3 size: 14 residues. V was clipped by 2 bases and J by 4 bases, with 9 bases between them. CDR1 LGHNA and CDR2 YNFKEQ come from the germline V gene. The DNA for the CDR3 is TGTGCCAGCAGCCAAAGGGGCGCATACAATGAGCAGTTCTTC. This codes for CASSQRGAYNEQFF.